The clone carrying this T cell receptor beta chain has a handful of counts. Germline V gene data show CDR1 as MNHEY and CDR2 as SVGAGI. Losses at the gene ends were 5 bases for V and 2 bases for J; bases not matched to a gene: 5. The CDR3 contains 15 residues. Per the original methods: From reference gene primer amplification, estimates of nucleated cell counts were derived. The assay was immunoSEQ multiplex PCR, and TCRdb's table has in-frame clones only and misses some. V and J calls and clone size are as listed in that table; D and trimming were resolved from the DNA. The data contain about 120,000 clones, 85% to 90% of them singletons. The data belong to a study of blood T cell repertoires in COVID-19. Study-wide context: PBMCs, B-cell-depleted T cells, or T cells were the source of the cDNA or gDNA that made up the material.

The specimen was peripheral blood. The chain carries TRBV6-5 and TRBJ1-5, with 8 bases that match TRBD1. This receptor was taken from a man older than 75 with active or convalescent COVID-19. The CDR3 sequence: CASSPGGWGNQPQHF. Written as DNA, the CDR3 is TGTGCCAGCAGTCCAGGGGGCTGGGGCAATCAGCCCCAGCATTTT.